This is a list of T cell receptor beta chains from one sample in a study of beta chain features in type 1 diabetes. The repertoire was sequenced with immunoSEQ multiplex PCR; TCRdb's copy has only in-frame clones and lacks some. The sample lists around 400,000 clones; roughly 12% were seen once. Sample: naive CD4+ T cells from blood. All receptors derive from a man between 18 and 35 years old in good health. Each CDR3 is given with its conserved first and last residue. D genes are given only for firm matches. Where a row states a size, it is once, few, many or the class of an expanded clone; other rows omit it.

V gene	J gene	clone size	D gene	CDR3 protein
TRBV30	TRBJ1-5	-	-	CAWSGSYSNQPQHF
TRBV27	TRBJ2-7	few	-	CASSNYLEQYF
TRBV4-3	TRBJ2-7	-	TRBD2	CASSQDPTGVAGSEQYF
TRBV5-4	TRBJ2-3	-	-	CASSLGSGYRTDTQYF
TRBV5-1	TRBJ2-3	-	-	CASSLYFVTDTQYF
TRBV7-9	TRBJ2-7	few	TRBD2	CASSPAYLAGAEQYF
TRBV11-2	TRBJ1-4	-	-	CASSPLAGLEKLFF
TRBV28	TRBJ2-7	few	-	CASSGNEQYF
TRBV28	TRBJ2-7	few	-	CASSSPNRAPTYEQYF
TRBV19	TRBJ1-1	few	-	CASRSEAGEAFF
TRBV29-1	TRBJ1-1	-	-	CSVGTLGGGTEAFF
TRBV2	TRBJ1-2	few	-	CARRNLRGGRGYTF
TRBV19	TRBJ1-6	-	-	CASSMGGWDNSPLHF
TRBV7-2	TRBJ2-3	few	TRBD1	CASSEEQGVTQYF
TRBV6-5	TRBJ2-7	-	-	CASSSSSYEQYF
TRBV10-3	TRBJ1-1	few	TRBD1	CAISRQGRTEAFF
TRBV7-3	TRBJ1-4	-	-	CASSPSGGGGNEKLFF
TRBV5-4	TRBJ2-7	few	-	CASSLAFGWSYEQYF
TRBV5-1	TRBJ2-5	-	-	CASSLEARETQYF
TRBV9	TRBJ2-5	-	-	CASSVASSTHVGGAKNF
TRBV6-6	TRBJ2-2	-	-	CASPRGEADTGELFF
TRBV29-1	TRBJ2-1	few	-	CSAARPRDNEQFF
TRBV2	TRBJ1-1	-	-	CASSPERQNTEAFF
TRBV27	TRBJ2-7	few	-	CASSSGGERFYEQYF
TRBV7-9	TRBJ1-1	-	-	CASNKNREGTEAFF
TRBV14	TRBJ2-5	few	-	CASSQEGRRGETQYF
TRBV28	TRBJ1-1	-	-	CATETTDNTEAFF
TRBV5-5	TRBJ1-1	-	-	CASSRRTGEDTEAFF
TRBV28	TRBJ2-3	few	TRBD1	CASSPTGTGFADTQYF
TRBV6-4	TRBJ2-1	-	TRBD1	CASSTNPGQGYNEQFF
TRBV28	TRBJ1-2	-	TRBD1	CASSLGQGVYGYTF
TRBV28	TRBJ2-7	few	-	CASSLLTIASLRLSYEQYF
TRBV6-1	TRBJ2-1	-	-	CASSVSDEQFF
TRBV7-2	TRBJ2-2	-	-	CASTRVNTGELFF
TRBV9	TRBJ1-2	-	-	CASSATSSGTNGYTF
TRBV30	TRBJ1-5	few	TRBD1	CAWREPGGGQPQHF
TRBV11-2	TRBJ1-5	-	-	CASSAIDSRNQPQHF
TRBV2	TRBJ2-3	few	-	CASSELVGLRDTQYF
TRBV9	TRBJ1-2	-	-	CASSDIVGPNYGYTF
TRBV29-1	TRBJ1-4	few	-	CSVFPEGSNEKLFF
TRBV27	TRBJ2-1	-	TRBD2	CASSLFPLAGRYNEQFF
TRBV5-1	TRBJ2-1	-	-	CASSLLQANEQFF
TRBV7-3	TRBJ2-3	few	TRBD1	CASSPNGPTGGTQYF
TRBV6-5	TRBJ2-7	few	-	CATWETTDEQYF
TRBV7-9	TRBJ2-7	-	-	CASSLSGTPEGEQYF
TRBV6-5	TRBJ1-2	few	-	CASMSLYGYTF